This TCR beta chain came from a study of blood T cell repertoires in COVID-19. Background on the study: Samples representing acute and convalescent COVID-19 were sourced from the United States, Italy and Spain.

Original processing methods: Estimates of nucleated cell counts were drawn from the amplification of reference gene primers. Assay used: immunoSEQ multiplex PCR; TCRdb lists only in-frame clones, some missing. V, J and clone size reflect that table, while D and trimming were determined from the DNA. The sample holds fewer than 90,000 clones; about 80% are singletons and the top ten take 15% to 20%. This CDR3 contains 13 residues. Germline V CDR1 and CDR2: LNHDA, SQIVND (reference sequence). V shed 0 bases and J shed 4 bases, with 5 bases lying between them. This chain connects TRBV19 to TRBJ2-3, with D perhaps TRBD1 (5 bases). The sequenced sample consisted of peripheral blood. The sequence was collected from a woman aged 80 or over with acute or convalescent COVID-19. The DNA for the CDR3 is TGTGCCAGTAGTATAGAGGGGCCAGATACGCAGTATTTT. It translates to CASSIEGPDTQYF.